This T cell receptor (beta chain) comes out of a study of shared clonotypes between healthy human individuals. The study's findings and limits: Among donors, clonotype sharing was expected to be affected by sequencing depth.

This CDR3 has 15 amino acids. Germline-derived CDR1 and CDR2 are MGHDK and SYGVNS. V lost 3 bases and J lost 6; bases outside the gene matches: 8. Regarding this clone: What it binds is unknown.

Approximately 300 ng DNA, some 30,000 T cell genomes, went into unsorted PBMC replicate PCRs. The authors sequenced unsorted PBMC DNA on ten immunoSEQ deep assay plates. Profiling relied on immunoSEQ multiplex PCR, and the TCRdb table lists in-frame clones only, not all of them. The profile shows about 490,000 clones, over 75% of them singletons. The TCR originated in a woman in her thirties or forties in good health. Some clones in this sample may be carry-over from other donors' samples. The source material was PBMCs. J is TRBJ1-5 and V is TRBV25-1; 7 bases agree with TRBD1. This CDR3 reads CASSEGGGAGQPQHF. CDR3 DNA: TGTGCCAGCAGTGAGGGAGGGGGCGCGGGTCAGCCCCAGCATTTT.